This T cell receptor (beta chain) was retrieved from a study of cytotoxic CD8 clonotypes in ibrutinib-treated CLL. Overall study context: The patients, around 12 relapsed/refractory and about 14 treatment-naive, included roughly 17 who were IGHV unmutated. The samples contained 255,043 productive templates on average. They also contained an average of about 94,000 productive rearrangements.

Trimming shortened V by 0 bases and J by 0 bases, and 7 bases separated the two germline ends. The length of the CDR3 is 15 residues. The germline V gene encodes CDR1 SGHRS and CDR2 YFSETQ. Deep sequencing aimed at 1 in 200,000 to 1 in 1 million T cells' resolution. Assay: immunoSEQ multiplex PCR; the TCRdb copy retains only in-frame clones and omits some. The sample gives about 160,000 clones, roughly 86% of which show up once; about 1.9% is in the top ten. Material: PBMCs, obtained after 12 months of ibrutinib treatment. This clonotype was obtained from a human donor with chronic lymphocytic leukemia. The J gene is TRBJ1-3, the V gene TRBV5-1; D unresolved. The CDR3 sequence is CASSLEASSGNTIYF. DNA of the CDR3: TGCGCCAGCAGCTTGGAGGCGAGCTCTGGAAACACCATATATTTT. Together with reference TRBV5-1 and TRBJ1-3, the CDR3 gives the full variable domain: KAGVTQTPRYLIKTRGQQVTLSCSPISGHRSVSWYQQTPGQGLQFLFEYFSETQRNKGNFPGRFSGRQFSNSRSEMNVSTLELGDSALYLCASSLEASSGNTIYFGEGSWLTVV.